The 28 T cell receptor beta chains given below trace back to one sample, sequenced in a study of T cells after yellow fever vaccination. TCRdb fed the 5' RACE reads into MiXCR, producing one record per CDR3 protein. This table has approximately 340,000 distinct CDR3 sequences, about 9.5% appearing once. This specimen consisted of PBMCs, obtained on the day of the first yellow fever vaccination. These receptors all stem from a man younger than 35 who received the YFV17D yellow fever vaccine.

This chain joins TRBV7-3 and TRBJ2-1; 9 bases agree with TRBD2. CDR3 length equals 17 residues. Germline V gene lookup returns CDR1 SGHTA and CDR2 FQGTGA. The V gene end was trimmed by 2 bases and the J gene end by 6 bases; junction bases not matched to a gene: 11. The CDR3 region is CASSLQRGAGGLNEQFF. The CDR3 DNA reads TGTGCCAGCAGCTTACAGAGAGGAGCGGGGGGTCTCAATGAGCAGTTCTTC.

This clonotype has only a few counts. The V and J genes are TRBV6-2 or TRBV6-3 and TRBJ1-1; a weak D match, TRBD1 (5 bases). This CDR3 region has 13 residues. Germline assignment: CDR1 MNHEY and CDR2 SVGEGT. Trimming removed 6 bases from V and 1 base from J, with 9 bases in between. CDR3 region: CASSGQPNTEAFF. The CDR3 coding sequence is TGTGCCAGCAGCGGACAACCGAACACTGAAGCTTTCTTT.

This clonotype turned up a few times. V usage is TRBV29-1 and J usage is TRBJ2-1; D may be TRBD1 or TRBD2 (5 bases each). V lost 6 bases, J lost 12 bases, and 24 bases lay in between. The CDR3 is made up of 14 amino acids. Germline V lookup: CDR1 SQVTM, CDR2 ANQGSEA. The CDR3 nucleotides are TGCAGCGTGTCCCGGGACCCGCTCACTGGCGGGCAGTTCTTC. Its translation: CSVSRDPLTGGQFF.

This clonotype came up a few times. The chain uses TRBV15 and TRBJ2-1; 7 bases are shared with TRBD1. The V gene end was trimmed by 0 bases and the J gene end by 4 bases; junction bases not matched to a gene: 12. The germline CDR1 and CDR2 sequences are LNHNV and YYDKDF (reference sequence). The CDR3 is 18 amino acids. The DNA of the CDR3 is TGTGCCACCAGCAGAGATCACCTCACCGGGACAGCTTACAATGAGCAGTTCTTC. This sequence encodes CATSRDHLTGTAYNEQFF.

The chain links TRBV20-1 to TRBJ1-4; D unclear. The CDR3 consists of 11 residues. Germline values: CDR1 DFQATT, CDR2 SNEGSKA (reference sequence). The V gene lost 6 bases and the J gene lost 1 base, with 3 bases spanning the gap. DNA for the CDR3: TGCAGTGCACTAACTAATGAAAAACTGTTTTTT. Protein sequence: CSALTNEKLFF.

The chain joins TRBV5-1 to TRBJ1-1; D not certain. The CDR3 runs 16 residues. CDR1 SGHRS and CDR2 YFSETQ come from the germline V gene. V was cut by 1 base and J by 1 base, with 14 bases left in between. CDR3 in amino acids: CASSLRGLGTNTEAFF. In DNA form, the CDR3 reads TGCGCCAGCAGCTTGAGAGGGCTTGGAACGAACACTGAAGCTTTCTTT.

This clonotype was found a few times. The V call is TRBV2, the J call TRBJ1-3, with D possibly being TRBD1 (5 bases). Trimming took 6 bases from V and 9 from J, leaving 18 bases between them. CDR3 length equals 14 residues. Germline CDR1 is SNHLY and CDR2 is FYNNEI. CDR3 protein: CASRYPGTSSTIYF. For the CDR3, the DNA is TGTGCCAGCAGATACCCCGGGACCTCAAGCACCATATATTTT. Filled out from reference TRBV2 and TRBJ1-3, the complete variable domain reads EPEVTQTPSHQVTQMGQEVILRCVPISNHLYFYWYRQILGQKVEFLVSFYNNEISEKSEIFDDQFSVERPDGSNFTLKIRSTKLEDSAMYFCASRYPGTSSTIYFGEGSWLTVV.

This clonotype occurred a few times. The chain recombines TRBV9 with TRBJ2-1; the match to TRBD2 covers 12 bases. CDR3 length: 17 residues. V was pared by 2 bases and J by 4 bases, with 7 bases of the junction left unmatched. CDR1 is SGDLS, CDR2 YYNGEE, per germline. As DNA, the CDR3 is TGTGCCAGCAGCGTCGGCTCTAGCGGGGGGGCATACAATGAGCAGTTCTTC. It yields the protein CASSVGSSGGAYNEQFF.

A few counts support this clonotype. The chain recombines TRBV5-5 with TRBJ2-4, with D hard to call. With 0 bases removed from V and 0 bases from J, the gap between germline ends came to 10 bases. The CDR3 has 16 amino acids. CDR1 is SGHKS, CDR2 YYEKEE, per germline (reference sequence). CDR3 protein: CASSLGGPLAKNIQYF. The CDR3, as DNA: TGTGCCAGCAGCTTGGGGGGTCCTCTAGCCAAAAACATTCAGTACTTC.

The chain employs TRBV4-2 and TRBJ2-1; D perhaps matches TRBD2 (6 bases). The CDR3 length is 15 residues. Between the trimmed V and J ends, which lost 4 bases and 7 bases, there was a span of 17 bases. CDR1 is LGHNA, CDR2 YNFKEQ, per germline. The CDR3 DNA reads as TGTGCCAGCAGCCCTTTAGGCGGGGATGGGAATGAGCAGTTCTTC. Translated, it gives CASSPLGGDGNEQFF.

This clonotype showed up many times. The V gene is TRBV12-3 or TRBV12-4, the J gene TRBJ2-2; perhaps TRBD1 as D (6 bases). The V end was cut by 5 bases, the J end by 6 bases, with 13 bases between. The CDR3 consists of 14 residues. DNA for the CDR3: TGTGCCAGCAGTGAAAAACAGGGTCCCGGGGAGCTGTTTTTT. Translated: CASSEKQGPGELFF.

This clonotype was counted at least ten times. The chain is built from TRBV30 and TRBJ1-1; D gene unclear. The CDR3 sequence is 13 residues long. The germline CDR1 and CDR2 sequences are GTSNPN and SVGIG (reference sequence). V was pared by 4 bases and J by 6 bases, with 15 bases between. The CDR3 is CAWKFKGNPEAFF. The CDR3 DNA sequence: TGTGCCTGGAAGTTCAAGGGAAACCCTGAAGCTTTCTTT. The full variable domain, in which reference TRBV30 and TRBJ1-1 provide the parts outside the CDR3, is SQTIHQWPATLVQPVGSPLSLECTVEGTSNPNLYWYRQAAGRGLQLLFYSVGIGQISSEVPQNLSASRPQDRQFILSSKKLLLSDSGFYLCAWKFKGNPEAFFGQGTRLTVV.

There are many counts of this clonotype. V gene TRBV5-1 combines with J gene TRBJ1-1; 7 bases are a match to TRBD1. V lost 4 bases to trimming and J lost 4 bases; unmatched junction nucleotides: 10. Looked up from germline, CDR1 is SGHRS and CDR2 is YFSETQ. This CDR3 is built from 15 residues. The CDR3 nucleotides are TGCGCCAGCAGCAGGGATGAGTCAGGGGGCACTGAAGCTTTCTTT. The encoded protein is CASSRDESGGTEAFF.

The V and J genes are TRBV19 and TRBJ2-2; D remains ambiguous. The CDR3 runs to 10 residues. The V end lost 9 bases, the J end lost 7 bases, and 6 bases lay between the germline ends. CDR1 is LNHDA, CDR2 SQIVND, per germline (reference sequence). CDR3 nucleotide sequence: TGTGCCAGCTCCGACGGGGAGCTGTTTTTT. This sequence encodes CASSDGELFF. The full variable domain, its missing parts supplied by reference TRBV19 and TRBJ2-2, is DGGITQSPKYLFRKEGQNVTLSCEQNLNHDAMYWYRQDPGQGLRLIYYSQIVNDFQKGDIAEGYSVSREKKESFPLTVTSAQKNPTAFYLCASSDGELFFGEGSRLTVL.

The sample holds many counts of this clonotype. The rearrangement uses TRBV12-3 or TRBV12-4 and TRBJ2-3; 8 positions agree with TRBD2. This CDR3 has 15 amino acids. The V and J ends lost 2 bases and 3 bases, in that order; junction bases with no gene match: 4. For the CDR3, the DNA is TGTGCCAGCAGTTTACAGCGGGGGTCTACAGATACGCAGTATTTT. This sequence encodes CASSLQRGSTDTQYF.

In its sample, this clonotype was seen many times. The chain links TRBV9 to TRBJ2-1, with 8 positions matching TRBD2. Trimming took 0 bases from V and 8 from J; bases not matched to a gene: 7. Germline V gene data show CDR1 as SGDLS and CDR2 as YYNGEE. The CDR3 totals 15 residues. CDR3 sequence reads: CASSVEGAGGHEQFF. The CDR3, as DNA: TGTGCCAGCAGCGTAGAGGGTGCGGGGGGTCATGAGCAGTTCTTC.

The rearrangement joins TRBV7-9 to TRBJ2-3; D remains unclear. V dropped 5 bases and J dropped 0 bases, with 12 bases sitting between them. Germline CDR1 SEHNR, CDR2 FQNEAQ (reference sequence). The CDR3 contains 15 residues. This CDR3 is CASSPQASSTDTQYF. In DNA, the CDR3 is TGTGCCAGCAGCCCGCAAGCGAGTAGCACAGATACGCAGTATTTT. Full variable domain (remainder filled in from reference TRBV7-9 and TRBJ2-3): DTGVSQNPRHKITKRGQNVTFRCDPISEHNRLYWYRQTLGQGPEFLTYFQNEAQLEKSRLLSDRFSAERPKGSFSTLEIQRTEQGDSAMYLCASSPQASSTDTQYFGPGTRLTVL.

The CDR3 DNA reads as TGTGCCAGCAGCCAATTAACTGGGGCCAACGTCCTGACTTTC. It encodes CASSQLTGANVLTF. V usage is TRBV3-1 and J usage is TRBJ2-6; D gene uncertain. The CDR3 totals 14 residues. Germline V lookup: CDR1 LGHDT, CDR2 YNNKEL (reference sequence). V was pared by 2 bases and J by 2 bases, with 4 bases between.

This clonotype was seen a few times. The chain links TRBV7-3 to TRBJ1-1, with 7 bases aligning to TRBD1. J lost 11 bases, V lost 5 bases, and 8 bases had no gene match. The CDR3 loop spans 12 amino acids. Looked up from germline, CDR1 is SGHTA and CDR2 is FQGTGA. The CDR3 sequence: CASSPQGGMAFF. The CDR3 DNA follows: TGTGCCAGCAGCCCCCAGGGGGGTATGGCTTTCTTT.

The rearrangement joins TRBV3-1 to TRBJ2-1; 11 bases align to TRBD1. This CDR3 is 15 amino acids long. Germline V gene lookup returns CDR1 LGHDT and CDR2 YNNKEL (reference sequence). Losses at the gene ends were 3 bases for V and 9 bases for J; bases not matched to a gene: 7. The CDR3 is CASSHPGTGGTEQFF. CDR3 in DNA: TGTGCCAGCAGCCATCCCGGGACAGGGGGGACTGAGCAGTTCTTC.

This clonotype was counted only a few times. The chain couples TRBV3-1 to TRBJ1-5, with D perhaps matching TRBD1 (5 bases). Germline V gives CDR1 LGHDT, CDR2 YNNKEL (reference sequence). The V end lost 1 base, the J end lost 6 bases, and 22 bases lay between the germline ends. The CDR3 runs 18 residues. DNA of the CDR3: TGTGCCAGCAGCCAAGCACCGGGGGACGGGGAATTTGGTCAGCCCCAGCATTTT. This encodes CASSQAPGDGEFGQPQHF.

The genes are TRBV5-6 and TRBJ1-5, with a weak D call TRBD1 (5 bases). The length of the CDR3 is 15 residues. Trimming left V 3 bases short and J 0 bases short, with 10 bases between. The germline V gene encodes CDR1 SGHDT and CDR2 YYEEEE. CDR3 nucleotides: TGTGCCAGCAGCTCACAGGTAGTTAGCAATCAGCCCCAGCATTTT. Translation: CASSSQVVSNQPQHF.

This clonotype was seen only a few times. This chain connects TRBV4-3 to TRBJ2-7; 10 bases are a match to TRBD1. The germline CDR1 and CDR2 sequences are LGHNA and YSLEER. Trimming took 4 bases from V and 4 from J; bases not matched to a gene: 4. The length of the CDR3 is 14 residues. The CDR3 DNA reads TGCGCCAGCAGCCGCGGGACAGGGGAGTACGAGCAGTACTTC. Its protein is CASSRGTGEYEQYF.

This chain uses TRBV4-2 with TRBJ1-5; D not resolved. Germline values: CDR1 LGHNA, CDR2 YNFKEQ. Trimming shortened V by 4 bases and J by 0 bases, and 10 bases separated the two germline ends. The CDR3 length is 15 residues. The DNA for the CDR3 is TGTGCCAGCAGCCCCCAGGAGAATAGCAATCAGCCCCAGCATTTT. This gives the protein CASSPQENSNQPQHF.

This clonotype appeared a few times. The genes are TRBV27 and TRBJ1-4, with D possibly matching TRBD1 (5 bases). Trimming stripped 3 bases from V and 4 bases from J, with 9 bases between. The germline V gene encodes CDR1 MNHEY and CDR2 SMNVEV (reference sequence). The CDR3 spans 14 residues. The CDR3 here is CASSLGRRNEKLFF. DNA for the CDR3: TGTGCCAGCAGTTTGGGACGGCGTAATGAAAAACTGTTTTTT.

This clonotype was observed a handful of times. The chain employs TRBV7-2 and TRBJ2-1, with a possible D match to TRBD1 (5 bases). The CDR3 sequence is 15 residues long. Germline CDR1 is SGHTA and CDR2 is FQGNSA. Trimming stripped 2 bases from V and 0 bases from J, with 8 bases between. The DNA of the CDR3 is TGTGCCAGCAGCTTACAGGGTCCCTCCTACAATGAGCAGTTCTTC. As protein: CASSLQGPSYNEQFF.

The chain uses TRBV5-6 and TRBJ2-7; D possibly corresponds to TRBD2 (5 bases). Germline CDR1 reads SGHDT; CDR2 reads YYEEEE. The V gene lost 3 bases and the J gene lost 3 bases, with 10 bases spanning the gap. The CDR3 covers 13 residues. CDR3 amino acids: CASSWYRDYEQYV. The CDR3 DNA is TGTGCCAGCAGCTGGTACCGGGACTACGAGCAGTACGTC.

This clonotype appeared many times. This chain connects TRBV12-3 or TRBV12-4 to TRBJ1-1; tentatively, D is TRBD1 (5 bases). The CDR3 sequence is 13 residues long. V was trimmed by 5 bases and J by 8 bases, leaving 15 bases between them. For the CDR3, the DNA is TGTGCCAGCAGTCTCTTGGGGGGGGTGGAAGCTTTCTTT. It specifies CASSLLGGVEAFF.